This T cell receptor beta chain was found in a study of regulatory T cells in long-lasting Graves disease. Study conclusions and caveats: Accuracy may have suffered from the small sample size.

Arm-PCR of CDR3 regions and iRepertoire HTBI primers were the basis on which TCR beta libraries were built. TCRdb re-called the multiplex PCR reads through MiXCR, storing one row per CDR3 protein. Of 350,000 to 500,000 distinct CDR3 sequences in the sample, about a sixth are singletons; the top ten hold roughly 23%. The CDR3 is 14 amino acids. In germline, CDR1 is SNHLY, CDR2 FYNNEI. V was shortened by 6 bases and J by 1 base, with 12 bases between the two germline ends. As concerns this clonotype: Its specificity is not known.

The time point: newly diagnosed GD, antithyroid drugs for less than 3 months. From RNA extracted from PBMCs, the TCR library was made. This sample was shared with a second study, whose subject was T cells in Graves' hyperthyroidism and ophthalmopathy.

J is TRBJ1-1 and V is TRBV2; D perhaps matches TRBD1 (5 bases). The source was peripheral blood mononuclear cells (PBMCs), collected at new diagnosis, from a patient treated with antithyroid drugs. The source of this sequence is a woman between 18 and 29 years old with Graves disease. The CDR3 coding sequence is TGTGCCAGCAGCCAGCTGACAGCGAACACTGAAGCTTTCTTT. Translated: CASSQLTANTEAFF.